Shown below are 30 T cell receptor beta chains from a single sample sequenced in a study of T cells in Graves' hyperthyroidism and ophthalmopathy (dated by TCRdb to the late 2010s). The library relied on multiplex PCR. Sequenced using an Illumina HiSeq 2000. Amplification of TCR beta CDR3 regions was carried out from RNA transcripts. The first round of RT-PCR for the TCR CDR3 was performed with the HTBI primer set and the Qiagen OneStep RT-PCR kit. TCRdb reanalyzed the raw reads on its own, using fastp at Q25 for trimming and MiXCR for clone calling, and kept in-frame beta chains. Entries that share a CDR3 protein sequence are merged under the most common genes and DNA. Counted in this sample were 550,000 to 850,000 distinct CDR3 sequences; under 20% of them appeared once. 16% of the sample is taken by the ten largest. Sequences were obtained from blood. These receptors were obtained from a woman between 50 and 59 years old with Graves' hyperthyroidism that later progressed to Graves' ophthalmopathy.

The chain carries TRBV10-3 and TRBJ2-5; 10 positions agree with TRBD1. This CDR3 comprises 14 residues. V shed 4 bases, J shed 7 bases, and the junction held 6 bases outside the gene matches. The germline gives CDR1 ENHRY, CDR2 SYGVKD. CDR3 residues: CAISVDRGEGTQYF. CDR3 DNA sequence: TGTGCCATCAGTGTGGACAGGGGGGAAGGGACCCAGTACTTC.

This sequence joins TRBV29-1 and TRBJ1-1; D is perhaps TRBD1 (5 bases). Trimming shortened V by 8 bases and J by 4 bases, and 17 bases separated the two germline ends. This CDR3 has 13 residues. From germline, CDR1 is SQVTM and CDR2 ANQGSEA. The CDR3 DNA reads as TGCAGCTACCCCTCAAGCGGGGGCACTGAAGCTTTCTTT. Translated, it gives CSYPSSGGTEAFF.

The chain carries TRBV19 and TRBJ1-5; no definite D call. With 3 bases removed from V and 4 bases from J, the gap between germline ends came to 10 bases. There are 14 residues in the CDR3. The V gene's germline CDR1 is LNHDA and CDR2 SQIVND (reference sequence). Here the CDR3 reads CASSILQKNQPQHF. CDR3 nucleotide sequence: TGTGCCAGTAGTATCCTACAAAAAAATCAGCCCCAGCATTTT.

This clonotype was observed a few times. The chain links TRBV25-1 to TRBJ2-2; 10 bases fit TRBD1. Trimming removed 3 bases from V and 5 bases from J; junction bases left unmatched: 3. The CDR3 totals 15 residues. Per the germline V gene, CDR1 is MGHDK and CDR2 is SYGVNS. CDR3 protein: CASSDRTGGTGELFF. The CDR3 nucleotides are TGTGCCAGCAGTGATAGGACAGGGGGTACCGGGGAGCTGTTTTTT.

This clonotype has a handful of counts. The chain recombines TRBV4-1 with TRBJ1-1; the D gene is possibly TRBD1 (5 bases). Germline V gene sequence: CDR1 MGHRA, CDR2 YSYEKL. The CDR3 consists of 14 residues. The V gene lost 5 bases and the J gene lost 5 bases, with 15 bases spanning the gap. The CDR3 region is CASSTQVEGTEAFF. CDR3 in DNA: TGCGCCAGCAGCACACAGGTAGAAGGGACTGAAGCTTTCTTT.

This clonotype was counted at least ten times. This chain uses TRBV2 with TRBJ2-3; D is perhaps TRBD2 (5 bases). The CDR3 covers 11 residues. V was pared by 7 bases and J by 6 bases, with 8 bases between. CDR1 is SNHLY, CDR2 FYNNEI, per germline. CDR3 residues: CASTGEDTQYF. The CDR3 DNA follows: TGTGCCAGCACTGGGGAGGATACGCAGTATTTT.

This clonotype was detected ten times or more. J is TRBJ1-5 and V is TRBV12-3 or TRBV12-4, with 9 bases fitting TRBD1. The CDR3 runs to 15 residues. J gave up 7 bases and V 3 bases, and 7 bases lay outside the gene matches. CDR3 bases: TGTGCCAGCAGTTTGTCCGGGACAGGGAACCAGCCCCAGCATTTT. Translating it yields CASSLSGTGNQPQHF.

This clonotype came up a few times. The CDR3 sequence: CASSYRAGGYEQYF. CDR3 sequence (DNA): TGTGCCAGCAGTTACCGGGCAGGGGGCTACGAGCAGTACTTC. The chain is built from TRBV12-3 or TRBV12-4 and TRBJ2-7; 7 positions match TRBD1. The CDR3 consists of 14 residues. After removal of 4 bases from V and 3 bases from J, the junction contained 6 bases not matched to a gene.

The gene calls are TRBV10-3 and TRBJ1-5; D unresolved. Germline V gene data show CDR1 as ENHRY and CDR2 as SYGVKD. The CDR3 totals 14 residues. Trimming removed 3 bases at V and 0 bases at J, with 6 bases between. CDR3 bases: TGTGCCATCAGTGAAAACTATAGCAATCAGCCCCAGCATTTT. Translating it yields CAISENYSNQPQHF.

This clonotype was seen a few times. This chain connects TRBV29-1 to TRBJ1-4; 7 positions match TRBD1. CDR1 and CDR2 (germline): SQVTM, ANQGSEA. V dropped 6 bases and J dropped 4; count of bases not matched to a gene: 11. The CDR3 has 15 amino acids. The CDR3 nucleotides are TGCAGCGTCGGAATAATGGGACAGAGTAATGAAAAACTGTTTTTT. Translated: CSVGIMGQSNEKLFF.

This clonotype came up a few times. This rearrangement joins TRBV12-3 or TRBV12-4 to TRBJ1-1; D possibly corresponds to TRBD1 (6 bases). V was trimmed by 11 bases and J by 6 bases, leaving 19 bases between them. The CDR3 runs 13 residues. For the CDR3, the DNA is TGTGCCTCCGGAAGGGGGAGACGGGCTGAAGCTTTCTTT. Its translation: CASGRGRRAEAFF.

The table lists this clonotype with many counts. The chain employs TRBV20-1 and TRBJ1-2; 10 bases match TRBD1. Germline CDR1 DFQATT, CDR2 SNEGSKA (reference sequence). The junction had 8 bases not matched to a gene; V was cut back by 6 bases and J by 4 bases. The CDR3 is 14 residues long. CDR3: CSAHPGQGLYGYTF. The CDR3 region has the DNA TGCAGTGCGCATCCGGGACAGGGGCTCTATGGCTACACCTTC.

The chain recombines TRBV15 with TRBJ2-7, with D possibly being TRBD1 or TRBD2 (5 bases each). This CDR3 comprises 17 residues. V was trimmed by 2 bases and J by 2 bases, leaving 19 bases between them. Germline CDR1 and CDR2: LNHNV and YYDKDF (reference sequence). The CDR3 sequence is CATSRYLQGTGPYEQYF. The CDR3 region has the DNA TGTGCCACCAGCAGATACCTCCAAGGGACGGGACCCTACGAGCAGTACTTC.

V usage is TRBV12-3 or TRBV12-4 and J usage is TRBJ2-7, with a possible D match to TRBD1 (5 bases). This CDR3 region has 13 residues. Trimming removed 5 bases at V and 5 bases at J, with 13 bases between. CDR3 in amino acids: CASSLRDLDEQYF. In nucleotides, the CDR3 is TGTGCCAGCAGTCTCAGGGATCTCGACGAGCAGTACTTC.

This clonotype occurred a few times. J is TRBJ1-2 and V is TRBV12-3 or TRBV12-4, with no clear D. There are 14 residues in the CDR3. Trimming shortened V by 7 bases and J by 6 bases, and 18 bases separated the two germline ends. CDR3 nucleotides: TGTGCCAGCAATCCCTCCGGGCCCTACGATGGCTACACCTTC. It translates to CASNPSGPYDGYTF.

As for this clonotype: This could be a read error, since a much larger clone is one nucleotide away. In DNA form, the CDR3 reads TGTGCCAGCAGCTTAGACGACATTATCGCAGATACGCAGTATTTT. This codes for CASSLDDIIADTQYF. The rearrangement links TRBV11-2 to TRBJ2-3; no clear D. Germline CDR1 and CDR2: SGHAT and FQNNGV. The CDR3 length is 15 residues. Trimming took off 0 bases at V and 4 bases at J, with 11 bases between the two ends.

This clonotype appeared a few times. This chain links TRBV6-1 with TRBJ2-7, with D unresolved. V lost 4 bases to trimming and J lost 3 bases, with 10 bases between them. The CDR3 has 13 amino acids. Germline CDR1 is MNHNS and CDR2 is SASEGT. The CDR3 loop is CASSGSDRYEQYF. The DNA for the CDR3 is TGTGCCAGCAGTGGGTCCGACCGCTACGAGCAGTACTTC.

The V gene is TRBV6-1, the J gene TRBJ1-5; D is undetermined. The CDR3 contains 14 residues. The V end lost 6 bases, the J end lost 0 bases, and 9 bases lay between the germline ends. The germline CDR1 and CDR2 sequences are MNHNS and SASEGT. CDR3 sequence reads: CASSGSFSNQPQHF. The CDR3 DNA reads TGTGCCAGCAGCGGGAGCTTTAGCAATCAGCCCCAGCATTTT.

In its sample, this clonotype was seen a few times. The CDR3 spells CASSQGAGPSGANVLTF. In DNA form, the CDR3 reads TGTGCCAGCAGCCAAGGAGCAGGTCCCTCTGGGGCCAACGTCCTGACTTTC. V usage is TRBV3-1 and J usage is TRBJ2-6; D remains ambiguous. This CDR3 is 17 amino acids long. The V and J ends lost 1 base and 0 bases respectively, with 10 bases between them. Germline V gives CDR1 LGHDT, CDR2 YNNKEL (reference sequence).

Of note for this clonotype: Just one base apart from a much larger clone, this may be a read error. This rearrangement joins TRBV11-2 to TRBJ2-3; the match to TRBD2 covers 9 bases. V lost 5 bases to trimming and J lost 4 bases; unmatched junction nucleotides: 10. The germline gives CDR1 SGHAT, CDR2 FQNNGV. The CDR3 consists of 16 residues. CDR3 coding DNA: TGTGCCAGCAGCCGAGTCGGCGGGGGGGCCCCAGATACGCAGTATTTT. It specifies CASSRVGGGAPDTQYF. The whole variable domain, filled in from reference TRBV11-2 and TRBJ2-3, reads EAGVAQSPRYKIIEKRQSVAFWCNPISGHATLYWYQQILGQGPKLLIQFQNNGVVDDSQLPKDRFSAERLKGVDSTLKIQPAKLEDSAVYLCASSRVGGGAPDTQYFGPGTRLTVL.

The chain carries TRBV9 and TRBJ2-3, with 7 nucleotides matching TRBD2. J lost 3 bases, V lost 2 bases, and 9 bases had no gene match. The CDR3 consists of 16 residues. Germline CDR1 SGDLS, CDR2 YYNGEE. This CDR3 is CASSVRLAPQTDTQYF. The CDR3 nucleotides read TGTGCCAGCAGCGTTCGACTAGCCCCCCAGACAGATACGCAGTATTTT.

The chain combines TRBV27 with TRBJ1-2; possible D gene TRBD1, 5 bases. The CDR3 consists of 14 residues. Between the trimmed V and J ends, which lost 5 bases and 3 bases, there was a span of 13 bases. The germline CDR1 and CDR2 sequences are MNHEY and SMNVEV (reference sequence). DNA for the CDR3: TGTGCCAGCAGTCCCTTGGGGGTCTACTATGGCTACACCTTC. Translating gives CASSPLGVYYGYTF.

This clonotype was observed many times. The CDR3 DNA is TGTGCCAGCAGCCTGAACCCCTCCAGGGACTATGGCTACACCTTC. It encodes CASSLNPSRDYGYTF. The chain recombines TRBV3-1 with TRBJ1-2, with a possible D match to TRBD1 (5 bases). This CDR3 contains 15 residues. V lost 4 bases and J 3 bases, leaving 15 bases between the germline ends. Germline loops: CDR1 LGHDT, CDR2 YNNKEL (reference sequence).

A few counts support this clonotype. The J gene is TRBJ2-1, the V gene TRBV5-1; D gene unclear. There are 13 residues in the CDR3. Trimming stripped 1 base from V and 5 bases from J, with 7 bases between. The germline gives CDR1 SGHRS, CDR2 YFSETQ. The CDR3 DNA follows: TGCGCCAGCAGCTTGTCCAGAAACAATGAGCAGTTCTTC. It translates to CASSLSRNNEQFF.

This clonotype was seen many times. The genes are TRBV5-1 and TRBJ2-5; TRBD2 agrees at 14 bases. V was pared by 3 bases and J by 5 bases, with 9 bases of the junction left unmatched. Looked up from germline, CDR1 is SGHRS and CDR2 is YFSETQ. The CDR3 extends over 17 amino acids. The DNA of the CDR3 is TGCGCCAGCAGCTCGGCGACTAGCGGGGGGGCTAGTGAGACCCAGTACTTC. Its translation is CASSSATSGGASETQYF.

There are many counts of this clonotype. The J gene is TRBJ1-1, the V gene TRBV7-9; the D is unclear. Germline V gives CDR1 SEHNR, CDR2 FQNEAQ (reference sequence). Trimming pared 1 base from V and 4 bases from J, leaving 7 bases between. This CDR3 comprises 13 residues. The CDR3 sequence is CASSLGQVTEAFF. The CDR3 region has the DNA TGTGCCAGCAGCTTAGGACAAGTCACTGAAGCTTTCTTT. The full variable domain, with the rest looked up from reference TRBV7-9 and TRBJ1-1, is DTGVSQNPRHKITKRGQNVTFRCDPISEHNRLYWYRQTLGQGPEFLTYFQNEAQLEKSRLLSDRFSAERPKGSFSTLEIQRTEQGDSAMYLCASSLGQVTEAFFGQGTRLTVV.

The rearrangement links TRBV4-1 to TRBJ1-2; D ambiguous. The CDR3 loop spans 14 amino acids. Trimming took off 1 base at V and 5 bases at J, with 11 bases between the two ends. Germline V lookup: CDR1 MGHRA, CDR2 YSYEKL. CDR3 protein: CASSQVNGRYGYTF. The CDR3, as DNA: TGCGCCAGCAGCCAAGTGAATGGCCGATATGGCTACACCTTC.

As for this clonotype: One junction end disagrees with the germline gene, perhaps due to a read error. This chain joins TRBV18 and TRBJ2-5; D gene unclear. Germline-derived CDR1 and CDR2 are KGHSH and LQKENI. The CDR3 length is 14 residues. CDR3 amino acids: CAISPGSYQETQYF. CDR3 DNA: TGTGCCATCTCACCAGGCAGTTACCAAGAGACCCAGTACTTC.

This clonotype was seen repeatedly, ten times or more. This chain connects TRBV7-2 to TRBJ1-2, with a tentative D call TRBD1 (5 bases). The CDR3 sequence is 14 residues long. Trimming removed 1 base at V and 6 bases at J, with 12 bases between. The germline gives CDR1 SGHTA, CDR2 FQGNSA. The CDR3 reads CASSLVGREHGYTF. Written as DNA, the CDR3 is TGTGCCAGCAGCTTAGTAGGCAGGGAACATGGCTACACCTTC.

This clonotype was recorded a few times. Here the CDR3 reads CASSSGRGNTGELFF. The CDR3 DNA reads as TGCGCCAGCAGCTCCGGACGGGGGAACACCGGGGAGCTGTTTTTT. The chain couples TRBV5-1 to TRBJ2-2, with D possibly TRBD2 on 5 matching bases. The germline CDR1 and CDR2 sequences are SGHRS and YFSETQ. V was shortened by 3 bases and J by 1 base, with 10 bases between the two germline ends. CDR3 length: 15 residues. Full variable domain (rest looked up from reference TRBV5-1 and TRBJ2-2): KAGVTQTPRYLIKTRGQQVTLSCSPISGHRSVSWYQQTPGQGLQFLFEYFSETQRNKGNFPGRFSGRQFSNSRSEMNVSTLELGDSALYLCASSSGRGNTGELFFGEGSRLTVL.